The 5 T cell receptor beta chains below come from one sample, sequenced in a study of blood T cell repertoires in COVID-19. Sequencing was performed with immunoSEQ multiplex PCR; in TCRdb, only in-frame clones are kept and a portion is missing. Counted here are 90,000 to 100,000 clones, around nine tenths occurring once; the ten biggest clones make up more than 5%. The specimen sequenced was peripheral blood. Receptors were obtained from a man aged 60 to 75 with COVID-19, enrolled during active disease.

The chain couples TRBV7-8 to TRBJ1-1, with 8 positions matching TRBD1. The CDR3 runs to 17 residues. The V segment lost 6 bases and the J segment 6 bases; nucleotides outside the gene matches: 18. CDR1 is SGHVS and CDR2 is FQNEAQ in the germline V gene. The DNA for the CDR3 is TGTGCCAGCAGTTTTCACAGGGGGTTGAGAGGAATCGCTGAAGCTTTCTTT. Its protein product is CASSFHRGLRGIAEAFF.

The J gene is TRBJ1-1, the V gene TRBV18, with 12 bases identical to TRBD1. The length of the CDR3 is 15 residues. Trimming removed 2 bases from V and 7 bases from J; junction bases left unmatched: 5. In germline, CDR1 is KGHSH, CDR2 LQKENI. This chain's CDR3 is CASSPRDRGPIEAFF. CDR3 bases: TGTGCCAGCTCACCAAGGGACAGGGGGCCTATTGAAGCTTTCTTT.

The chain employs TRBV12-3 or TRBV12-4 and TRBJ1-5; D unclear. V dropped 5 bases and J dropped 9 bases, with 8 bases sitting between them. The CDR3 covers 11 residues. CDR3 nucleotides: TGTGCCAGCAGTCGACTAGGGCCCCAGCATTTT. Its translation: CASSRLGPQHF.

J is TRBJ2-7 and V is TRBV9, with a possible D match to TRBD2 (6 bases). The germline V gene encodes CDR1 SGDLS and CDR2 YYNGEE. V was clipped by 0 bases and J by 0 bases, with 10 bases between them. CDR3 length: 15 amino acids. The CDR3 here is CASSVAEGSSYEQYF. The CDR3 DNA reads TGTGCCAGCAGCGTAGCGGAGGGGTCCTCCTACGAGCAGTACTTC.

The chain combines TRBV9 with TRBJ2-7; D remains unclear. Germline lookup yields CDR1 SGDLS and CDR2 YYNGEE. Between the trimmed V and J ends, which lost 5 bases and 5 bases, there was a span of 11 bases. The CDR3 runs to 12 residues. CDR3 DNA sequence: TGTGCCAGCAGGGGCCCAGAAAACGAGCAGTACTTC. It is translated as CASRGPENEQYF.